Listed below are T cell receptor beta chains from one sample, sequenced in a study of blood T cell repertoires in COVID-19. The protocol was immunoSEQ multiplex PCR, while the TCRdb copy is restricted to in-frame clones and leaves out a portion. The table shows roughly 300,000 clones, with 89% occurring only once. The specimen was peripheral blood. These receptors all stem from a woman aged 25 to 39 with COVID-19, enrolled during active disease. CDR3s include the opening cysteine and the closing phenylalanine or tryptophan. The D gene is left open where the match is weak. For some rows the clone size is stated as once, few or many, or as a class when expanded; others skip it.

J gene | V gene | D gene | clone size | CDR3 DNA | CDR3 protein
TRBJ1-6 | TRBV2 | TRBD1 | . | TGTGCCAGCAGTAGACAGGGACCCTATAATTCACCCCTCCACTTT | CASSRQGPYNSPLHF
TRBJ1-6 | TRBV6-6 | TRBD1 | once | TGTGCCAGCAGTCCCCGACCTGGACAGGGTGGAAGCTATAATTCACCCCTCCACTTT | CASSPRPGQGGSYNSPLHF
TRBJ1-1 | TRBV19 | TRBD1 | . | TGTGCCAGTAGCGCGGGACAGTCGAACACTGAAGCTTTCTTT | CASSAGQSNTEAFF
TRBJ1-4 | TRBV2 | TRBD1 | . | TGTGCCAGCCAACAGGGGGCGAAGGAAAAACTGTTTTTT | CASQQGAKEKLFF
TRBJ1-4 | TRBV4-3 | . | . | TGCGCCAGCAGCCAAGATCGGGGAGACTATGCAACTAATGAAAAACTGTTTTTT | CASSQDRGDYATNEKLFF
TRBJ1-5 | TRBV9 | . | . | TGTGCCAGCAGCGCTGCGGACTCATTCAATCAGCCCCAGCATTTT | CASSAADSFNQPQHF
TRBJ1-5 | TRBV19 | . | . | TGTGCCAGTAGTATAGGATCCAGATACAATCAGCCCCAGCATTTT | CASSIGSRYNQPQHF
TRBJ1-1 | TRBV9 | . | . | TGTGCCAGCAGCGTTAGACAGGAAAACACTGAAGCTTTCTTT | CASSVRQENTEAFF
TRBJ2-1 | TRBV15 | . | . | TGTGCCACCAGCTCGGACAATTACAATGAGCAGTTCTTC | CATSSDNYNEQFF
TRBJ2-5 | TRBV5-4 | . | . | TGTGCCAGCAGCCGACAAGACGCAGAGACCCAGTACTTC | CASSRQDAETQYF
TRBJ2-3 | TRBV5-1 | TRBD2 | . | TGCGCCAGCAGCCCAACTAGCGGGGGACGCACAGATACGCAGTATTTT | CASSPTSGGRTDTQYF
TRBJ2-7 | TRBV15 | . | . | TGTGCCACCAGCAGCCCAGGTTTTTCCTACGAGCAGTACTTC | CATSSPGFSYEQYF
TRBJ1-2 | TRBV5-4 | . | . | TGTGCCAGCAGCTTTTTTCTGCTGAGCGACTTTGGCTACACCTTC | CASSFFLLSDFGYTF
TRBJ2-3 | TRBV7-6 | TRBD1 | . | TGTGCCAGCAGCTTAGGCGGGACAGGGTCGGATACGCAGTATTTT | CASSLGGTGSDTQYF
TRBJ1-5 | TRBV6-4 | TRBD1 | . | TGTGCCAGCAGTGAACAGGGGGAAGAGCCCCAGCATTTT | CASSEQGEEPQHF
TRBJ1-4 | TRBV2 | . | . | TGTGCCAGCTTTGGGGGGGCGGCTAATGAAAAACTGTTTTTT | CASFGGAANEKLFF
TRBJ1-2 | TRBV6-4 | . | . | TGTGCCAGCAGTGACCCGAGCTTGAAGAACTATGGCTACACCTTC | CASSDPSLKNYGYTF
TRBJ2-1 | TRBV9 | TRBD1 | . | TGTGCCAGCAGCGCCGGGACAGGGTACAATGAGCAGTTCTTC | CASSAGTGYNEQFF
TRBJ2-7 | TRBV7-9 | . | . | TGTGCCAGCAGCCCCGGGGGTTACGAGCAGTACTTC | CASSPGGYEQYF
TRBJ1-3 | TRBV18 | . | . | TGTGCCAGCTTTGCAGGGTTCTCTGGAAACACCATATATTTT | CASFAGFSGNTIYF
TRBJ2-5 | TRBV7-2 | . | . | TGTGCCAGCAGCGCACGGGAGACCCAGTACTTC | CASSARETQYF
TRBJ1-1 | TRBV9 | . | . | TGTGCCAGCAGCGTTGGCAGCGGGCTCGACACTGAAGCTTTCTTT | CASSVGSGLDTEAFF
TRBJ1-1 | TRBV7-9 | . | few | TGTGCCAGCAGCGGCCGGGACACCCCAAAAGCTTTCTTT | CASSGRDTPKAFF
TRBJ1-1 | TRBV29-1 | TRBD1 | . | TGCAGCGTCCGACAGGGTATGAACACTGAAGCTTTCTTT | CSVRQGMNTEAFF
TRBJ2-3 | TRBV25-1 | . | . | TGTGCCAGCAGTGTAGACCGCTACGGGACAGATACGCAGTATTTT | CASSVDRYGTDTQYF
TRBJ1-1 | TRBV25-1 | . | . | TGTGCCAGAAACCGGGACACCGAACTCATGAACACTGAAGCTTTCTTT | CARNRDTELMNTEAFF
TRBJ2-5 | TRBV27 | TRBD1 | . | TGTGCCAGCAGCAGAAGGGGGCGAGAGACCCAGTACTTC | CASSRRGRETQYF